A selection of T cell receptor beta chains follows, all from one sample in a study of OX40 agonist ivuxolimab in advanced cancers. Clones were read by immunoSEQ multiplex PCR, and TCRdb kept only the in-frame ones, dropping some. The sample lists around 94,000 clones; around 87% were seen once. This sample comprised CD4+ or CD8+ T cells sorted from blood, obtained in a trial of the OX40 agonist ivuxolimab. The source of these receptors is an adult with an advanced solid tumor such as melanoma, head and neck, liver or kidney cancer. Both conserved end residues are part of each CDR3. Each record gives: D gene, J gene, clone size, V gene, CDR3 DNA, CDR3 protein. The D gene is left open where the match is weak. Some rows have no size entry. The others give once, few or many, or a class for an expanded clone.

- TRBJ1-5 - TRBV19 TGTGCCAGTAGTATAACAGGAGGGGATAGCAATCAGCCCCAGCATTTT CASSITGGDSNQPQHF
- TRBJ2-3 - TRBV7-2 TGTGCCAGCAGCTTATACCCGCAGACAACGGTTAGCACAGATACGCAGTATTTT CASSLYPQTTVSTDTQYF
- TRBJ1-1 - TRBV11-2 TGTGCCAGCAGCCCAGATTGGGGTTCGGCTTTCTTT CASSPDWGSAFF
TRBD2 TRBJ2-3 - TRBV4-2 TGTGCCAGCAGCCAAGTAGCGGGGAGCACAGATACGCAGTATTTT CASSQVAGSTDTQYF
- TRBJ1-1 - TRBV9 TGTGCCAGCAGCGTAGTCCCGGGGGTATTGACTGAAGCTTTCTTT CASSVVPGVLTEAFF
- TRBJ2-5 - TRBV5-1 TGCGCCAGCAGCTCCCTTGAGACCCAGTACTTC CASSSLETQYF
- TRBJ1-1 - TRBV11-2 TGTGCCAGCAGCTTAGAGGGTCGGATGATGAACACTGAAGCTTTCTTT CASSLEGRMMNTEAFF
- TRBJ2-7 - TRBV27 TGTGCCAGCAGCCCGGCCGGGGGCTCATACGAGCAGTACTTC CASSPAGGSYEQYF
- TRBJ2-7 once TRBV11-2 TGTGCCAGCAGCTTTTTATACGAGCAGTACTTC CASSFLYEQYF
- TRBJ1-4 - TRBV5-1 TGCGCCAGCAGCTTGCGAACGGGGGGTAGTGAAAAACTGTTTTTT CASSLRTGGSEKLFF
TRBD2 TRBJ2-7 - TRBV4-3 TGCGCCAGCAGCCAGCAAACCGGGACTAGCGGGGGCTATTCCTACGAGCAGTACTTC CASSQQTGTSGGYSYEQYF
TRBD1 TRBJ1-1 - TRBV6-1 TGTGCCAGCAGCCAATCCGGGACAGCGAACACTGAAGCTTTCTTT CASSQSGTANTEAFF
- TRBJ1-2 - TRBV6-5 TGTGCCAGCAGTCCGGGGGGAGGGTATGGCTACACCTTC CASSPGGGYGYTF
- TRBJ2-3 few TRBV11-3 TGTGCCAGCAGCCAACAGGGTAGATATCAAGATACGCAGTATTTT CASSQQGRYQDTQYF
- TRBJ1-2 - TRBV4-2 TGTGCCAGCAGTTTTGGACAGAGCTATGGCTACACCTTC CASSFGQSYGYTF
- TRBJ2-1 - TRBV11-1 TGTGCCAGCAGCTTAAAACGAAATGAGCAGTTCTTC CASSLKRNEQFF
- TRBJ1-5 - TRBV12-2 TGTGCAAGTCGCTTAGAAAGGAAGCGTCCCAATCAGCCCCAGCATTTT CASRLERKRPNQPQHF
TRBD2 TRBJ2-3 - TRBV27 TGTGCCAGCAGCAAACTAGCGGGAAAGGCAGATACGCAGTATTTT CASSKLAGKADTQYF
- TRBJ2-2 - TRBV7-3 TGTGCCAGCAGCTTAATCAGGGACACCGGGGAGCTGTTTTTT CASSLIRDTGELFF
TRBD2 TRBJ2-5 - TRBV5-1 TGCGCCAGCAGCTCCGGGCGGGGGGCCCAAGAGACCCAGTACTTC CASSSGRGAQETQYF
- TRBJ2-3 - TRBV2 TGTGCCAGCAGTGATCGGTTATACACAGATACGCAGTATTTT CASSDRLYTDTQYF
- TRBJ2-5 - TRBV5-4 TGTGCCAGCAACCGAAAGACAGGACTCCAAGAGACCCAGTACTTC CASNRKTGLQETQYF
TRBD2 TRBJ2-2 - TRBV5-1 TGCGCCAGCAGTACTAGCGGGGGGCACGGAGGGGAGCTGTTTTTT CASSTSGGHGGELFF
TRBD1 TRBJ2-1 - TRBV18 TGTGCCAGCTCATCCGGGACAGGGGGATACAATGAGCAGTTCTTC CASSSGTGGYNEQFF